The clone carrying this T cell receptor (beta chain) was seen at least ten times. Using genomic DNA as the template, TCR beta VDJ and CDR3 profiling was carried out. Via MiXCR, TCRdb re-called the reads, giving one row per CDR3 protein. The sample shows approximately 380,000 distinct CDR3 sequences, under 80% of them seen only once. This specimen belongs to a study of CD8+CD57+ T cells in acquired aplastic anemia. Trimming took 5 bases from V and 7 from J, leaving 11 bases between them. CDR3 length: 12 residues. CDR1 is LNHDA, CDR2 SQIVND, per germline (reference sequence). The receptor comes from a human donor in good health, serving as a control. What was sequenced was sorted CD4+, CD8+, or CD8+CD57+ T cells (not recorded which) from PBMCs. The chain combines TRBV19 with TRBJ1-1; D gene ambiguous. The CDR3 sequence: CASSFLGLEAFF. The CDR3 DNA reads TGTGCCAGTAGTTTTTTAGGCCTTGAAGCTTTCTTT.